Presented here are 18 T cell receptor beta chains from one specimen sequenced in a study of T cells expressing NK-cell markers. Using the 5' RACE reads, TCRdb records one entry per CDR3 protein without DNA. The sample has about 370,000 distinct CDR3 sequences, and its top ten clones hold around 10%. What was sequenced was blood T cells: a sorted CD56 or NKG2C T cell subset, CD4+ or CD8+ T cells, or bulk PBMC T cells (not recorded which). These receptors were taken from a woman between 50 and 59 years old in good health.

This rearrangement joins TRBV9 to TRBJ2-5. The CDR3 has 11 residues. Germline V gene data show CDR1 as SGDLS and CDR2 as YYNGEE. The CDR3 sequence: CATRPQETQYF.

This chain joins TRBV10-3 and TRBJ2-3; TCRdb's assignment of TRBD1 cannot be checked, as there is no DNA. Germline-derived CDR1 and CDR2 are ENHRY and SYGVKD. This CDR3 spans 15 amino acids. The CDR3 region is CAISDHVGGTDTQYF.

The chain is built from TRBV5-4 and TRBJ2-3; the D call from TCRdb, TRBD1, cannot be confirmed without DNA. Per the germline V gene, CDR1 is SGHNT and CDR2 is YYREEE (reference sequence). The CDR3 has 12 amino acids. This CDR3 is CASSSRGDTQYF.

The chain couples TRBV3-1 to TRBJ2-7; TCRdb proposes TRBD2, but this gene call is untestable without DNA. The CDR3 has 15 residues. Germline CDR1 reads LGHDT; CDR2 reads YNNKEL (reference sequence). CDR3 loop: CASSQGLAPAYEQYF.

The rearrangement uses TRBV9 and TRBJ2-1. The CDR3 contains 11 residues. Germline-derived CDR1 and CDR2 are SGDLS and YYNGEE. The CDR3 reads CASSVANEQFF.

CDR3 in amino acids: CASSQGRSLLGNEQFF. The chain uses TRBV3-1 and TRBJ2-1; there is no DNA to check the TCRdb D call of TRBD1. The CDR3 extends over 16 amino acids. From germline, CDR1 is LGHDT and CDR2 YNNKEL (reference sequence).

The V and J genes are TRBV6-4 and TRBJ1-2; checking the TCRdb D call of TRBD1 is not possible without DNA. The CDR3 consists of 15 residues. Germline loops: CDR1 MRHNA, CDR2 SNTAGT. CDR3 in amino acids: CASSTSGQRNYGYTF.

The chain is built from TRBV6-6 and TRBJ1-6; no DNA is available, so the TRBD1 call from TCRdb remains unchecked. Germline CDR1 reads MNHNY; CDR2 reads SVGAGI (reference sequence). The CDR3 runs to 16 residues. The CDR3 here is CASSYYGQGAASPLHF.

J is TRBJ2-1 and V is TRBV12-3 or TRBV12-4. The CDR3 has 12 residues. CDR3 in amino acids: CASSPVGKEQFF.

V usage is TRBV7-2 and J usage is TRBJ2-1; TCRdb indicates TRBD2, and absent DNA this call remains unverified. Germline lookup yields CDR1 SGHTA and CDR2 FQGNSA. The CDR3 is 16 residues long. CDR3: CASSLVPGLAGDEQFF.

This chain links TRBV12-3 or TRBV12-4 with TRBJ2-7; the TRBD1 assignment by TCRdb is unverifiable without DNA. CDR3 length: 13 amino acids. CDR3 protein: CASGGGSSYEQYF.

This chain joins TRBV19 and TRBJ1-6; TCRdb returns TRBD1, unconfirmable since there is no DNA. The CDR3 totals 14 residues. Germline CDR1 LNHDA, CDR2 SQIVND (reference sequence). The CDR3 spells CASSRQGSGSPLHF. Combining the CDR3 with reference TRBV19 and TRBJ1-6 gives the whole variable domain DGGITQSPKYLFRKEGQNVTLSCEQNLNHDAMYWYRQDPGQGLRLIYYSQIVNDFQKGDIAEGYSVSREKKESFPLTVTSAQKNPTAFYLCASSRQGSGSPLHFGNGTRLTVT.

J is TRBJ1-2 and V is TRBV18. The CDR3 runs to 13 residues. Germline CDR1 is KGHSH and CDR2 is LQKENI. CDR3 loop: CASGHDANYGYTF.

V and J are TRBV11-3 and TRBJ2-5. The CDR3 contains 15 residues. The germline CDR1 and CDR2 sequences are SGHNT and YENEEA. The CDR3 sequence is CASSPLQELQETQYF. The full variable domain, completed using reference TRBV11-3 and TRBJ2-5, is EAGVVQSPRYKIIEKKQPVAFWCNPISGHNTLYWYLQNLGQGPELLIRYENEEAVDDSQLPKDRFSAERLKGVDSTLKIQPAELGDSAVYLCASSPLQELQETQYFGPGTRLLVL.

This chain links TRBV4-1 with TRBJ2-1; the D call from TCRdb, TRBD2, cannot be confirmed without DNA. From germline, CDR1 is MGHRA and CDR2 YSYEKL. The CDR3 totals 15 residues. CDR3 amino acids: CASSQEIAGYNEQFF.

J is TRBJ2-1 and V is TRBV5-1; TCRdb calls TRBD2, which cannot be checked without DNA. The CDR3 has 18 amino acids. In germline, CDR1 is SGHRS, CDR2 YFSETQ. CDR3 amino acids: CASSFTQRLAGVTDEQFF.

The chain employs TRBV7-6 and TRBJ1-4; TCRdb designates TRBD1, a call that cannot be tested without DNA. Germline loops: CDR1 SGHVS, CDR2 FNYEAQ. This CDR3 is built from 15 residues. The CDR3: CASSQRDATNEKLFF.

This chain uses TRBV20-1 with TRBJ2-7; no DNA is available, so the TRBD2 call from TCRdb remains unchecked. The CDR3 consists of 15 residues. Per the germline V gene, CDR1 is DFQATT and CDR2 is SNEGSKA (reference sequence). CDR3 protein: CSARASVRGPDEQYF.